The sequence of this T cell receptor (beta chain) was determined in a study of PD-L1 blockade in urothelial cancer. Study-level background: Male patients with bladder-origin urothelial cancer numbered about 90% of the 29. Enrolled patients had been treated previously with 0 to 3 chemotherapy regimens. The analyses of blood took place 3 weeks (second dose) and 6 weeks after treatment start.

CDR3 size: 15 residues. The V and J ends lost 4 bases and 7 bases, in that order; junction bases with no gene match: 7. Germline values: CDR1 SEHNR, CDR2 FQNEAQ (reference sequence). Synthetic analogs of TCR templates were spiked into every PCR. TCRdb's copy holds only in-frame clones and misses some; the assay was immunoSEQ multiplex PCR. The sample has some 54,000 clones, 84% seen once. The material sequenced was PBMCs, taken around atezolizumab (anti-PD-L1) treatment. The V and J genes are TRBV7-9 and TRBJ2-1, with TRBD2 matching 10 bases. The source of this sequence is a man aged 35 to 55 with urothelial cancer. DNA for the CDR3: TGTGCCAGCAGCTCGACTAGCGGGTTAGGTAATGAGCAGTTCTTC. Translation gives CASSSTSGLGNEQFF.